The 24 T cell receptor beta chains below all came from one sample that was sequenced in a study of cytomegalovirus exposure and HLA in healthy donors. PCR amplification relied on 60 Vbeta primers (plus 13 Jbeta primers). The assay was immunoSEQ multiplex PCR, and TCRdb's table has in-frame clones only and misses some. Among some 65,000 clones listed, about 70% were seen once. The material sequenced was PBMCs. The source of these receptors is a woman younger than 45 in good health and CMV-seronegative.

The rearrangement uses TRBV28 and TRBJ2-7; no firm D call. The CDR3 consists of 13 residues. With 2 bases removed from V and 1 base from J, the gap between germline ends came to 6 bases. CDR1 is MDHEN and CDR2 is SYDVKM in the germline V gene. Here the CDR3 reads CASSLVSSYEQYF. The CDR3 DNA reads TGTGCCAGCAGTTTAGTTTCGTCCTACGAGCAGTACTTC.

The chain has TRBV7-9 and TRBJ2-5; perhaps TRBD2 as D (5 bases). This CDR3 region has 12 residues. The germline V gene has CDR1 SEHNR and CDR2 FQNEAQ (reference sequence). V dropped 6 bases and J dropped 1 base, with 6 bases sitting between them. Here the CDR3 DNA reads TGTGCCAGCAGGGACTTCCAAGAGACCCAGTACTTC. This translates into CASRDFQETQYF.

Written as DNA, the CDR3 is TGCGCCAGCAGTGAGGGGACTCACTACGAGCAGTACTTC. This codes for CASSEGTHYEQYF. The chain is built from TRBV10-2 and TRBJ2-7, with D possibly TRBD2 on 6 matching bases. V shed 2 bases and J shed 3 bases, with 8 bases lying between them. The germline V gene has CDR1 WSHSY and CDR2 SAAADI. The CDR3 has 13 residues.

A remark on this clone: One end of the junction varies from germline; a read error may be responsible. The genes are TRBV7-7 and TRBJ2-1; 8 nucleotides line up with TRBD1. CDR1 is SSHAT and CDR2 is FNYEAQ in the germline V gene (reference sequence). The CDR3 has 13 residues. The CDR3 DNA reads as TGTGCTAGCAGCGCCAGACAGGGGAATGAGCAGTTCTTC. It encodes CASSARQGNEQFF.

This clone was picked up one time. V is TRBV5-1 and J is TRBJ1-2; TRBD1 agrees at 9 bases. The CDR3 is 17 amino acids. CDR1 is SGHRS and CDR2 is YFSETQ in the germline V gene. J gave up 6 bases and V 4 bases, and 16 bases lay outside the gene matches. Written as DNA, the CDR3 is TGCGCCAGCAGCCTGCGTGTATCGGGACAGGGTAAGGATGGCTACACCTTC. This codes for CASSLRVSGQGKDGYTF.

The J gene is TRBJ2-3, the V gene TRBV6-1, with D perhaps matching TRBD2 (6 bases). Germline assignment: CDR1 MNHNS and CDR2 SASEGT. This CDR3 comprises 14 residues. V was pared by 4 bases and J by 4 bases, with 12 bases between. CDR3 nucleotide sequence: TGTGCCAGCAGTGCGGAGGGGCCGCCAGATACGCAGTATTTT. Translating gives CASSAEGPPDTQYF.

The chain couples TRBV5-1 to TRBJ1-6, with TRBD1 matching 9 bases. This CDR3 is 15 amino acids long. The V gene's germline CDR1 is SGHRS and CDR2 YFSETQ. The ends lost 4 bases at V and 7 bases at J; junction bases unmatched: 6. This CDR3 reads CASSPGTGRNSPLHF. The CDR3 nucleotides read TGCGCCAGCAGCCCCGGGACAGGGAGGAATTCACCCCTCCACTTT.

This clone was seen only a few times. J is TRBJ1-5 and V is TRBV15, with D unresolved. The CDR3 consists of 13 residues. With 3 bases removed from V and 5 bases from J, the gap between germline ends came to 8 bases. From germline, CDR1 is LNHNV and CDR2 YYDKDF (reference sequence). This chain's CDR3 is CATSRNKYQPQHF. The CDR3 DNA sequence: TGTGCCACCAGCAGGAACAAGTATCAGCCCCAGCATTTT.

The CDR3 region is CASSLAGLAGGQETQYF. The CDR3 DNA is TGTGCCAGCAGCTTGGCCGGGCTAGCGGGGGGCCAAGAGACCCAGTACTTC. The chain joins TRBV5-6 to TRBJ2-5; 11 bases match TRBD2. This CDR3 has 17 residues. Trimming removed 0 bases from V and 1 base from J; junction bases left unmatched: 5. Germline values: CDR1 SGHDT, CDR2 YYEEEE.

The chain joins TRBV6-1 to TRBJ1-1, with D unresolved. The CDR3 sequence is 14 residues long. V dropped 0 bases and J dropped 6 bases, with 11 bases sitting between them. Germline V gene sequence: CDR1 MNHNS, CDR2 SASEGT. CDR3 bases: TGTGCCAGCAGTGAAGCAGGGTCGAGGGCTGAAGCTTTCTTT. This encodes CASSEAGSRAEAFF.

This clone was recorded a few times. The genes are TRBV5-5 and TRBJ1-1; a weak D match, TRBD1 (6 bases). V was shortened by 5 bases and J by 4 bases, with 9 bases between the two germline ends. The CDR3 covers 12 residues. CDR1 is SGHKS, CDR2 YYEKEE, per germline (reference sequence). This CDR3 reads CASSTTGTEAFF. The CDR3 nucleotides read TGTGCCAGCAGTACGACAGGCACTGAAGCTTTCTTT.

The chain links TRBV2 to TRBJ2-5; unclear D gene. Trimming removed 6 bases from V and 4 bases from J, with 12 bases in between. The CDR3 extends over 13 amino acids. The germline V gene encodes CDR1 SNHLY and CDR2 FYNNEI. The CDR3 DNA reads TGTGCCAGCAGCTCCTTTCGAGGAGAGACCCAGTACTTC. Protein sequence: CASSSFRGETQYF.

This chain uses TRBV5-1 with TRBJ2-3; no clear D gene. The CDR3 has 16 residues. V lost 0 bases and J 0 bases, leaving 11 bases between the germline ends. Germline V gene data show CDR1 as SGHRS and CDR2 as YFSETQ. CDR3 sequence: CASSLGAAFSTDTQYF. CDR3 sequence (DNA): TGCGCCAGCAGCTTGGGGGCAGCCTTTAGCACAGATACGCAGTATTTT.

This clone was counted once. CDR3 protein: CSVESAGGIADTQYF. The CDR3 nucleotides read TGCAGCGTTGAATCTGCAGGGGGGATCGCAGATACGCAGTATTTT. The chain links TRBV29-1 to TRBJ2-3; possible D gene TRBD1, 7 bases. V gave up 2 bases and J gave up 4 bases, with 16 bases separating them. The CDR3 covers 15 residues. From germline, CDR1 is SQVTM and CDR2 ANQGSEA.

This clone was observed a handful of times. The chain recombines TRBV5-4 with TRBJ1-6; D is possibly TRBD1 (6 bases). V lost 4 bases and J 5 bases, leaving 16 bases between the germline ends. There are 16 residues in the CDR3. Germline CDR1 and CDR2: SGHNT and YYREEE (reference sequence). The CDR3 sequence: CASSPDSLPHNSPLHF. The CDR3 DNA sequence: TGTGCCAGCAGCCCGGACAGCCTACCTCATAATTCACCCCTCCACTTT. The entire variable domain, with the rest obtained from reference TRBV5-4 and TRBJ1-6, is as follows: ETGVTQSPTHLIKTRGQQVTLRCSSQSGHNTVSWYQQALGQGPQFIFQYYREEENGRGNFPPRFSGLQFPNYSSELNVNALELDDSALYLCASSPDSLPHNSPLHFGNGTRLTVT.

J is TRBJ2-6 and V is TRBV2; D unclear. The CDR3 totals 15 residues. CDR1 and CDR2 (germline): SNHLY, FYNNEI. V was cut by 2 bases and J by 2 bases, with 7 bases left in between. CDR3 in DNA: TGTGCCAGCAGTGAAATTAGAACTGGGGCCAACGTCCTGACTTTC. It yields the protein CASSEIRTGANVLTF.

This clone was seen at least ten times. CDR3 loop: CASSPPPVTSSGANVLTF. CDR3 nucleotide sequence: TGTGCCAGCAGCCCTCCCCCAGTTACAAGCTCTGGGGCCAACGTCCTGACTTTC. The gene calls are TRBV7-9 and TRBJ2-6; D is unclear. Trimming removed 5 bases at V and 0 bases at J, with 17 bases between. This CDR3 is built from 18 residues. Germline V gene lookup returns CDR1 SEHNR and CDR2 FQNEAQ (reference sequence). Drawing the rest from reference TRBV7-9 and TRBJ2-6, the complete variable domain is DTGVSQNPRHKITKRGQNVTFRCDPISEHNRLYWYRQTLGQGPEFLTYFQNEAQLEKSRLLSDRFSAERPKGSFSTLEIQRTEQGDSAMYLCASSPPPVTSSGANVLTFGAGSRLTVL.

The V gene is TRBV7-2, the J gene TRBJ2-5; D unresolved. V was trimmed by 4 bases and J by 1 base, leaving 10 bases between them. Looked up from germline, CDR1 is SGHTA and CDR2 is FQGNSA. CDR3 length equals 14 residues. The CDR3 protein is CASSSVDFQETQYF. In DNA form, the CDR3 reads TGTGCCAGCAGCTCGGTCGATTTCCAAGAGACCCAGTACTTC.

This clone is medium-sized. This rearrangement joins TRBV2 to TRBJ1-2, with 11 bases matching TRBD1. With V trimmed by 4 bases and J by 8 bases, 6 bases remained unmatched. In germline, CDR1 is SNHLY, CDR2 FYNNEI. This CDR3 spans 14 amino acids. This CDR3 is CASSAGQGAWGYTF. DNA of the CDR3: TGTGCCAGCAGTGCAGGACAGGGGGCGTGGGGCTACACCTTC.

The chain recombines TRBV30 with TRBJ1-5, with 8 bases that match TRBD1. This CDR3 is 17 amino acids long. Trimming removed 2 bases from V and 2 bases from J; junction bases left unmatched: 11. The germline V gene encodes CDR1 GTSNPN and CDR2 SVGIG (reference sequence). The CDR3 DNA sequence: TGTGCCTGGAGTCCTCAGAACAGGGGGTATGGCAATCAGCCCCAGCATTTT. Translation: CAWSPQNRGYGNQPQHF.

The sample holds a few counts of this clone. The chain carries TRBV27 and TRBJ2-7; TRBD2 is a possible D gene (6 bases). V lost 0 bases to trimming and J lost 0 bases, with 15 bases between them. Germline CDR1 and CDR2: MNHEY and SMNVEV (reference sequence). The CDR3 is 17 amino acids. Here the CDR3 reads CASSLSMRGTLSYEQYF. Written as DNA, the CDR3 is TGTGCCAGCAGTTTATCCATGCGGGGCACCCTCTCCTACGAGCAGTACTTC.

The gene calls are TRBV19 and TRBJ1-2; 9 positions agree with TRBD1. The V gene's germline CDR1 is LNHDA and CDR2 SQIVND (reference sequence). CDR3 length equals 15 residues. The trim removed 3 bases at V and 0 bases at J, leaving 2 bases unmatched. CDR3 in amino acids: CASSIRQGANYGYTF. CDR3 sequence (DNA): TGTGCCAGTAGTATCCGACAGGGGGCTAACTATGGCTACACCTTC. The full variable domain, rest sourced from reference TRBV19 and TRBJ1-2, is DGGITQSPKYLFRKEGQNVTLSCEQNLNHDAMYWYRQDPGQGLRLIYYSQIVNDFQKGDIAEGYSVSREKKESFPLTVTSAQKNPTAFYLCASSIRQGANYGYTFGSGTRLTVV.

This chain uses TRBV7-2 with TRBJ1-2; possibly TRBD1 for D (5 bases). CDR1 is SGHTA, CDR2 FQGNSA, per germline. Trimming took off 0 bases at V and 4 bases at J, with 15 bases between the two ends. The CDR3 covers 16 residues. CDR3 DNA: TGTGCCAGCAGCTTAGCTGGGGGAGGCGCTCTCTATGGCTACACCTTC. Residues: CASSLAGGGALYGYTF.

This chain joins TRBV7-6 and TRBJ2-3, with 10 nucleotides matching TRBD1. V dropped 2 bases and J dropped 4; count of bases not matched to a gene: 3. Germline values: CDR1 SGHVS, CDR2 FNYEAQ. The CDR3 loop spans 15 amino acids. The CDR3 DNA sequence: TGTGCCAGCAGCTTAAGGGGACAGGGGTCAGATACGCAGTATTTT. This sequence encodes CASSLRGQGSDTQYF.